Listed below are T cell receptor beta chains from one sample, sequenced in a study of patients and donors after allogeneic stem cell transplantation. TCRdb re-analysed the RT-PCR reads in MiXCR, keeping a single row per CDR3 protein. The sample has approximately 140,000 distinct CDR3 sequences; approximately 40% are singletons. The material sequenced was blood, either unsorted or a sorted T cell fraction (not recorded which). These receptors were taken from a human donor who was either an allogeneic HSCT recipient or a stem cell or donor lymphocyte infusion donor (not recorded which). It is not recorded whose cells these are; they may come from a transplant donor. CDR3s include the opening cysteine and the closing phenylalanine or tryptophan. Fields, in order: D gene, J gene, clone size, V gene, CDR3 DNA, CDR3 protein. D genes are given only for firm matches. Not every row has a clone size; where given, it reads once, few, many or a size class.

.,TRBJ1-2,.,TRBV6-6,TGTGCCAGCAGTTACTCCGGGACGGATAACTATGGCTACACCTTC,CASSYSGTDNYGYTF
.,TRBJ2-7,.,TRBV6-1,TGTGCCAGCAGCCTGGAGAGGCTGGCCTACGAGCAGTACTTC,CASSLERLAYEQYF
.,TRBJ2-2,.,TRBV5-1,TGCGCCAGCAGCTTGGTTACGGGTAACACCGGGGAGCTGTTTTTT,CASSLVTGNTGELFF
.,TRBJ2-5,.,TRBV6-5,TGTGCCAGCAGTTACTCGTCTAGCGTGGGAGGGACCCAGTACTTC,CASSYSSSVGGTQYF
.,TRBJ2-2,.,TRBV5-1,TGCGCCAGCAGCCCGGGCGGGGTCAGCGGGGAGCTGTTTTTT,CASSPGGVSGELFF
.,TRBJ2-1,.,TRBV12-3/TRBV12-4,TGTGCCAGCCGACAGGAGGACAATGAGCAGTTCTTC,CASRQEDNEQFF
.,TRBJ1-2,few,TRBV7-8,TGTGCCAGCAGCTTATTTGTGGCAACAAAGGTGTTGGGCTATGGCTACACCTTC,CASSLFVATKVLGYGYTF
.,TRBJ1-4,few,TRBV9,TGTGCCAGCAGCCCAAGGAGGGGGGGCACCGAAAAACTGTTTTTT,CASSPRRGGTEKLFF
TRBD1,TRBJ1-6,few,TRBV6-5,TGTGCCAGCAGTCTGGGGACAGGGAGCGGTAATTCACCCCTCCACTTT,CASSLGTGSGNSPLHF
.,TRBJ1-5,medium-sized,TRBV24-1,TGTGCCACCAGTGCCGCGGACAGTCGACGCAATCAGCCCCAGCATTTT,CATSAADSRRNQPQHF
TRBD2,TRBJ2-3,.,TRBV12-3/TRBV12-4,TGTGCCAGCAGCCTCCCACTGGGGGGGGTGATTAGCACAGATACGCAGTATTTT,CASSLPLGGVISTDTQYF
.,TRBJ1-5,few,TRBV12-3/TRBV12-4,TGTGCCAGCAGCCAAACTTCACAGCCCCAGCATTTT,CASSQTSQPQHF
.,TRBJ1-6,few,TRBV9,TGTGCCAGCAGCGTAGGGAACAGGGACCATAATTCACCCCTCCACTTT,CASSVGNRDHNSPLHF
.,TRBJ2-5,.,TRBV6-6,TGTACCAGCGGACCGCGGTCGATTGAGACCCAGTACTTC,CTSGPRSIETQYF
TRBD1,TRBJ1-2,.,TRBV6-5,TGTGCCAGCAGTAATCACAGGGGCTCCGGCTACACCTTC,CASSNHRGSGYTF
.,TRBJ2-3,.,TRBV20-1,TGCAGTGCCATCCGGGCGGCAGATACGCAGTATTTT,CSAIRAADTQYF
.,TRBJ1-2,few,TRBV20-1,TGCAGTGCCACGGGGATAAACTATGGCTACACCTTC,CSATGINYGYTF
.,TRBJ1-5,many,TRBV2,TGTGCCAGCAGAGGGAATCAGCCCCAGCATTTT,CASRGNQPQHF
.,TRBJ1-5,.,TRBV12-3/TRBV12-4,TGTGCCAGCAACCATGGAGGTCAGCCCCAGCATTTT,CASNHGGQPQHF
TRBD1,TRBJ1-1,.,TRBV7-3,TGTGCCAGCAGCTGGCAAGGGGGCTTCGCTGAAGCTTTCTTT,CASSWQGGFAEAFF
TRBD1,TRBJ1-2,few,TRBV29-1,TGCAGCGTAGAGACAGGGCCCCCCGGTGGCTACACCTTC,CSVETGPPGGYTF
.,TRBJ1-3,.,TRBV12-3/TRBV12-4,TGTGCCAGCAGTTTATTGAGGTCTGGAAACACCATATATTTT,CASSLLRSGNTIYF
TRBD1,TRBJ1-5,.,TRBV15,TGTGCCACCGGGAACCGGGGACAGGGGAGCAATCAGCCCCAGCATTTT,CATGNRGQGSNQPQHF
.,TRBJ2-5,.,TRBV24-1,TGTGCCACCGGGGTTGGAGAGACCCAGTACTTC,CATGVGETQYF
.,TRBJ2-5,few,TRBV6-2/TRBV6-3,TGTGCCAGTTCCCCGGGTCCTCAAGAGACCCAGTACTTC,CASSPGPQETQYF
.,TRBJ1-3,few,TRBV10-3,TGTGCCATCAGCCCAGTCGGGGGACGGATCTCTGGAAACACCATATATTTT,CAISPVGGRISGNTIYF
.,TRBJ1-1,few,TRBV13,TGTGCCAGCAGCTTAGAAATCGGCGGGAATGAAGCTTTCTTT,CASSLEIGGNEAFF
TRBD1,TRBJ1-1,.,TRBV7-9,TGTGCCAGCAGCCTCCGACAGGGCCGAGGGACTGAAGCTTTCTTT,CASSLRQGRGTEAFF
.,TRBJ1-1,.,TRBV29-1,TGCAGCGTTGATATTCGGCTTTCCGACACTGAAGCTTTCTTT,CSVDIRLSDTEAFF
.,TRBJ1-3,.,TRBV12-3/TRBV12-4,TGTGCCAGCAATCAGGGGCCTGGAAACACCATATATTTT,CASNQGPGNTIYF
TRBD1,TRBJ1-4,few,TRBV6-5,TGTGCCAGCAGTCCACGACAGGGGGCGAAGAGAGCGGAAAAACTGTTTTTT,CASSPRQGAKRAEKLFF
TRBD2,TRBJ2-5,few,TRBV12-3/TRBV12-4,TGTGCCAGCAGTCCTACCGGACTAGCTGCCCCAAAAGGGACCCAGTACTTC,CASSPTGLAAPKGTQYF
.,TRBJ2-1,.,TRBV9,TGTGCCAGCAGCGCCGGGACTTTACTCAATGAGCAGTTCTTC,CASSAGTLLNEQFF
.,TRBJ1-2,once,TRBV9,TGTGCCAGCAGCGTAGGTTCCGGCTACACCTTC,CASSVGSGYTF
TRBD1,TRBJ2-5,.,TRBV27,TGTGCCAGCAGTCTGACAGGGGGAGAGACCCAGTACTTC,CASSLTGGETQYF
.,TRBJ1-1,few,TRBV27,TGTGCCAGCAGTTTAGAAAGGGGGAAAACTGAAGCTTTCTTT,CASSLERGKTEAFF
.,TRBJ2-3,.,TRBV28,TGTGCCAGCAGGGGTCCACAGGGAACAGATACGCAGTATTTT,CASRGPQGTDTQYF
.,TRBJ1-1,.,TRBV6-1,TGTGCCAGCAGTGAAGCAAGGACTGAAGCTTTCTTT,CASSEARTEAFF
.,TRBJ1-1,.,TRBV9,TGTGCCAGCAGCGTAGCGACGGACACTGAAGCTTTCTTT,CASSVATDTEAFF
TRBD1,TRBJ1-2,.,TRBV12-3/TRBV12-4,TGTGCCAGCAGACCGACAGGGATCGGCTACACCTTC,CASRPTGIGYTF
.,TRBJ2-5,.,TRBV11-2,TGTGCCAGCAGCTTATTGACGGGAGAGACCCAGTACTTC,CASSLLTGETQYF
TRBD1,TRBJ1-3,.,TRBV6-6,TGTGCCAGCAGTATAACGAGGGGGCCGGGAAACACCATATATTTT,CASSITRGPGNTIYF
TRBD1,TRBJ1-5,.,TRBV5-5,TGTGCCAGCAGCTTGTCCGTCCAGGGGGCGGATCAGCCCCAGCATTTT,CASSLSVQGADQPQHF
.,TRBJ2-3,.,TRBV20-1,TGCAGTGCTAGAGATCTAAGGGGGAGCCCAGATACGCAGTATTTT,CSARDLRGSPDTQYF
.,TRBJ1-1,few,TRBV3-1,TGTGCCAGCAGCCAAGGGACGCGGGTTAGCGCTTTCTTT,CASSQGTRVSAFF
TRBD1,TRBJ2-3,.,TRBV6-6,TGTGCCAGCGAAGGGACAGTCAGCACAGATACGCAGTATTTT,CASEGTVSTDTQYF
.,TRBJ1-2,few,TRBV29-1,TGCAGCGTTGAGGTTGGAGGGAATGGCTACACCTTC,CSVEVGGNGYTF
.,TRBJ1-1,once,TRBV12-3/TRBV12-4,TGTGCCAGCAGTTGGACAGATAACACTGAAGCTTTCTTT,CASSWTDNTEAFF
.,TRBJ2-1,.,TRBV13,TGTGCCAGCAGTCATCGTAACCGGGGGAGCTCCTACAATGAGCAGTTCTTC,CASSHRNRGSSYNEQFF
.,TRBJ1-2,.,TRBV3-1,TGTGCCAGCAGCCAAGATCTCGGACAGAACTATGGCTACACCTTC,CASSQDLGQNYGYTF
TRBD1,TRBJ1-3,.,TRBV28,TGTGCCAGCAGTCGCTTCCCGGGACAGGGCAATGGAAACACCATATATTTT,CASSRFPGQGNGNTIYF
.,TRBJ1-4,.,TRBV21-1,TGTGCCAGCAGCAAATACTTCCGGGTCACAACTAATGAAAAACTGTTTTTT,CASSKYFRVTTNEKLFF
.,TRBJ1-6,few,TRBV7-2,TGTGCCAGCAGCCCAGGGCTGCCCTATAATTCACCCCTCCACTTT,CASSPGLPYNSPLHF